This T cell receptor beta chain was found in a study of T cells in Graves' hyperthyroidism and ophthalmopathy. From RNA transcripts, TCR beta CDR3 regions were amplified. HTBI primers were used for first-round RT-PCR of the TCR CDR3. TCRdb itself ran the multiplex PCR reads through MiXCR, one entry per CDR3 protein. The data show a few hundred thousand distinct CDR3 sequences, with approximately 18% seen just once and roughly 39% held by the top ten. Study-wide results and caveats: Classification by a 13 V-J model distinguished ophthalmopathy from stable hyperthyroidism.

Lactation, pregnancy, other autoimmune disease or uncontrolled infection led to exclusion of patients. Diagnosis relied on clinical symptoms, serum thyroxine and TRAb, thyroid ultrasound and orbital computed tomography. V lost 4 bases to trimming and J lost 5 bases, with 10 bases between them. The CDR3 sequence is 13 residues long. Per the germline V gene, CDR1 is SGDLS and CDR2 is YYNGEE. This clonotype turned up a few times. Its specificity is unknown. V gene TRBV9 combines with J gene TRBJ2-1; no firm D call. The receptor was isolated from a man between 50 and 59 years old with Graves' ophthalmopathy. The sample consisted of blood. Here the CDR3 DNA reads TGTGCCAGCAGCCCGCCTGTGAACAATGAGCAGTTCTTC. Its translation is CASSPPVNNEQFF.